The next 31 T cell receptor beta chains were all read from a single sample in a study of blood T cell repertoires in COVID-19. Assay: immunoSEQ multiplex PCR; the TCRdb copy retains only in-frame clones and omits some. The top ten clones hold about an eighth of a sample with about 40,000 clones, more than 75% of them seen once. Sequencing was carried out using peripheral blood. These receptors all come from a human donor in a cohort sampled during active COVID-19.

V is TRBV2 and J is TRBJ2-3; 8 bases fit TRBD2. This CDR3 has 13 amino acids. Trimming at V came to 6 bases and at J to 6 bases, leaving 5 bases not matched to a gene. Germline lookup yields CDR1 SNHLY and CDR2 FYNNEI. CDR3 sequence (DNA): TGTGCCAGCAGCGCGACTAGCGTTGATACGCAGTATTTT. Translation gives CASSATSVDTQYF.

The rearrangement joins TRBV5-4 to TRBJ2-5; 7 bases align to TRBD2. The CDR3 runs to 13 residues. V shed 7 bases and J 5 bases; nucleotides not matched to a gene: 8. The germline V gene encodes CDR1 SGHNT and CDR2 YYREEE (reference sequence). DNA of the CDR3: TGTGCCAGCGCCATGCGGGGAGGGGAGACCCAGTACTTC. As protein: CASAMRGGETQYF.

The table lists this clone with a few counts. V is TRBV28 and J is TRBJ2-1; D possibly corresponds to TRBD2 (5 bases). The CDR3 length is 12 residues. CDR1 and CDR2 (germline): MDHEN, SYDVKM. V was pared by 7 bases and J by 15 bases, with 19 bases between. The CDR3 sequence is CASNNPRTFLFF. For the CDR3, the DNA is TGTGCCAGCAACAATCCACGGACTTTTCTGTTCTTC.

The rearrangement joins TRBV4-1 to TRBJ1-3; no reliable D call. V dropped 1 base and J dropped 0 bases, with 10 bases sitting between them. The CDR3 has 16 residues. Germline V gives CDR1 MGHRA, CDR2 YSYEKL. CDR3 nucleotide sequence: TGCGCCAGCAGCCAAGGATCAGGAATCTCTGGAAACACCATATATTTT. Its translation: CASSQGSGISGNTIYF.

The genes are TRBV7-8 and TRBJ2-1, with TRBD2 identical over 8 bases. Germline CDR1 SGHVS, CDR2 FQNEAQ. The junction had 9 bases not matched to a gene; V was cut back by 4 bases and J by 7 bases. The CDR3 covers 15 residues. CDR3 loop: CASSSGGARRNEQFF. In DNA, the CDR3 is TGTGCCAGCAGCTCGGGAGGGGCCAGGCGGAATGAGCAGTTCTTC.

This clone was counted a single time. The genes are TRBV4-2 and TRBJ2-5; 9 nucleotides match TRBD2. Germline lookup yields CDR1 LGHNA and CDR2 YNFKEQ. This CDR3 contains 17 residues. Unmatched junction bases numbered 10, after V lost 1 base and J lost 4 bases. As DNA, the CDR3 is TGTGCCAGCAGCCAAGTTAAGGCGGGGGGGCGACGAGAGACCCAGTACTTC. Translating it yields CASSQVKAGGRRETQYF.

This chain joins TRBV7-7 and TRBJ2-1; 13 positions agree with TRBD2. J was trimmed by 9 bases and V by 5 bases; bases with no gene match: 10. The germline V gene has CDR1 SSHAT and CDR2 FNYEAQ (reference sequence). This CDR3 comprises 16 residues. As DNA, the CDR3 is TGTGCCAGCAGCGCGGGACTAGCGGGGCAACGGGGTGAGCAGTTCTTC. It translates to CASSAGLAGQRGEQFF.

The chain recombines TRBV7-9 with TRBJ2-1, with 9 bases identical to TRBD1. Unmatched junction bases numbered 4, after V lost 0 bases and J lost 7 bases. The CDR3 runs 15 residues. The germline V gene encodes CDR1 SEHNR and CDR2 FQNEAQ (reference sequence). CDR3 residues: CASSLAWDRANEQFF. The CDR3 nucleotides read TGTGCCAGCAGCTTAGCCTGGGACAGGGCGAATGAGCAGTTCTTC.

The J gene is TRBJ1-2, the V gene TRBV5-4; 7 nucleotides agree with TRBD1. J was trimmed by 3 bases and V by 0 bases; bases with no gene match: 2. The CDR3 consists of 14 residues. Germline CDR1 SGHNT, CDR2 YYREEE (reference sequence). For the CDR3, the DNA is TGTGCCAGCAGCTTGGACAGGGGTGACTATGGCTACACCTTC. Translation: CASSLDRGDYGYTF.

The V gene is TRBV18, the J gene TRBJ1-1, with D possibly TRBD1 on 5 matching bases. This CDR3 is 14 amino acids long. Trimming left V 0 bases short and J 5 bases short, with 10 bases between. Germline CDR1 KGHSH, CDR2 LQKENI. The CDR3 loop reads CASSPPEGRTEAFF. Written as DNA, the CDR3 is TGTGCCAGCTCACCACCGGAGGGGAGGACTGAAGCTTTCTTT.

This chain uses TRBV6-1 with TRBJ2-5; D call uncertain. Germline CDR1 reads MNHNS; CDR2 reads SASEGT. This CDR3 has 13 amino acids. The V end was cut by 0 bases, the J end by 5 bases, with 7 bases between. The CDR3 spells CASSEASLETQYF. Written as DNA, the CDR3 is TGTGCCAGCAGTGAAGCTAGCCTGGAGACCCAGTACTTC.

This chain joins TRBV5-5 and TRBJ1-5; D is unclear. This CDR3 is built from 15 residues. Germline CDR1 reads SGHKS; CDR2 reads YYEKEE (reference sequence). Trimming took off 2 bases at V and 4 bases at J, with 13 bases between the two ends. The CDR3 region is CASSFSIGENQPQHF. The CDR3 coding sequence is TGTGCCAGCAGCTTTTCCATAGGAGAAAATCAGCCCCAGCATTTT.

The chain carries TRBV9 and TRBJ2-1; TRBD2 matches at 13 bases. The CDR3 has 16 residues. The germline gives CDR1 SGDLS, CDR2 YYNGEE. Trimming at V came to 4 bases and at J to 4 bases, leaving 5 bases not matched to a gene. The CDR3 DNA reads as TGTGCCAGCAGCCCAGGGACTAGCGGGGTTTACAATGAGCAGTTCTTC. Translation gives CASSPGTSGVYNEQFF.

V usage is TRBV6-1 and J usage is TRBJ2-7; D perhaps matches TRBD1 (5 bases). Germline assignment: CDR1 MNHNS and CDR2 SASEGT. V was clipped by 2 bases and J by 5 bases, with 13 bases between them. This CDR3 contains 14 residues. The CDR3 reads CASSEKGQGDEQYF. The DNA for the CDR3 is TGTGCCAGCAGTGAAAAAGGGCAGGGTGACGAGCAGTACTTC.

This rearrangement joins TRBV6-5 to TRBJ1-2; D is uncertain. The CDR3 is made up of 15 amino acids. The germline CDR1 and CDR2 sequences are MNHEY and SVGAGI. V was shortened by 7 bases and J by 4 bases, with 19 bases between the two germline ends. This CDR3 reads CASTTTPGAGYGYTF. In DNA form, the CDR3 reads TGTGCCAGCACTACGACCCCGGGTGCTGGCTATGGCTACACCTTC.

This clone was found once. The chain has TRBV11-2 and TRBJ1-6; D is ambiguous. The CDR3 is 14 residues long. Trimming removed 5 bases from V and 0 bases from J, with 5 bases in between. Germline V gives CDR1 SGHAT, CDR2 FQNNGV. Here the CDR3 DNA reads TGTGCCAGCAGCCCAGACTCCTATAATTCACCCCTCCACTTT. It is translated as CASSPDSYNSPLHF. The whole variable domain, filled in from reference TRBV11-2 and TRBJ1-6, reads EAGVAQSPRYKIIEKRQSVAFWCNPISGHATLYWYQQILGQGPKLLIQFQNNGVVDDSQLPKDRFSAERLKGVDSTLKIQPAKLEDSAVYLCASSPDSYNSPLHFGNGTRLTVT.

This sequence joins TRBV4-1 and TRBJ1-5; D might be TRBD1 (6 bases). The CDR3 covers 15 residues. V was pared by 1 base and J by 5 bases, with 12 bases between. Germline CDR1 and CDR2: MGHRA and YSYEKL. Here the CDR3 DNA reads TGCGCCAGCAGCCAAGGAAGGGGGGGGGATCAGCCCCAGCATTTT. Protein product: CASSQGRGGDQPQHF.

The chain couples TRBV9 to TRBJ2-7; weak D call: TRBD1 (6 bases). CDR3 length: 15 amino acids. The germline V gene encodes CDR1 SGDLS and CDR2 YYNGEE. The germline V and J ends were trimmed by 4 bases and 1 base, with 15 bases remaining between them. The CDR3 loop is CASSPEGVLSYEQYF. CDR3 DNA: TGTGCCAGCAGCCCAGAGGGGGTCCTATCCTACGAGCAGTACTTC.

The V call is TRBV5-6, the J call TRBJ1-2; 8 bases are shared with TRBD1. Per germline, CDR1 SGHDT and CDR2 YYEEEE. The CDR3 has 15 residues. Germline trimming cut 2 bases from V and 4 bases from J; bases unmatched to any gene: 7. In DNA form, the CDR3 reads TGTGCCAGCAGCTTATTAGACAGGGGCCTCTATGGCTACACCTTC. Amino acids: CASSLLDRGLYGYTF.

The chain joins TRBV7-6 to TRBJ1-6; no reliable D call. This CDR3 comprises 16 residues. Trimming took 0 bases from V and 7 from J, leaving 13 bases between them. The V gene's germline CDR1 is SGHVS and CDR2 FNYEAQ. CDR3 in amino acids: CASSLAARDRNSPLHF. The CDR3 coding sequence is TGTGCCAGCAGCTTAGCAGCCCGGGATCGAAATTCACCCCTCCACTTT.

The chain couples TRBV5-1 to TRBJ2-3; weak D call: TRBD1 (6 bases). The CDR3 runs to 13 residues. The ends were cut back, 4 bases at V and 4 bases at J, with 10 bases in the middle. Germline-derived CDR1 and CDR2 are SGHRS and YFSETQ. The CDR3 DNA is TGCGCCAGCAGCCACCCAGGGGCAGATACGCAGTATTTT. Its protein is CASSHPGADTQYF.

The chain combines TRBV9 with TRBJ1-6; possibly TRBD1 for D (5 bases). Germline CDR1 reads SGDLS; CDR2 reads YYNGEE. The CDR3 sequence is 16 residues long. Trimming took 0 bases from V and 9 from J, leaving 16 bases between them. DNA of the CDR3: TGTGCCAGCAGCGTAGGGACACAGCGGGGCGGTTCACCCCTCCACTTT. It specifies CASSVGTQRGGSPLHF.

This sequence joins TRBV5-8 and TRBJ2-5, with TRBD2 identical over 10 bases. In germline, CDR1 is SGHTS, CDR2 YDEGEE. With V trimmed by 4 bases and J by 5 bases, 11 bases remained unmatched. This CDR3 spans 16 amino acids. As DNA, the CDR3 is TGTGCCAGCAGCCAAGGGACTAGCGAGGGTTTCGAGACCCAGTACTTC. The encoded protein is CASSQGTSEGFETQYF.

This clone was counted between two and nine times. The chain joins TRBV29-1 to TRBJ2-7; the D is unclear. Germline values: CDR1 SQVTM, CDR2 ANQGSEA. CDR3 length: 13 amino acids. Trimming took off 4 bases at V and 5 bases at J, with 15 bases between the two ends. The CDR3 coding sequence is TGCAGCGTTGTAAGGCCACCGGGTGACGAGCAGTACTTC. Protein sequence: CSVVRPPGDEQYF.

This chain uses TRBV7-9 with TRBJ2-3, with D tentatively TRBD2 (6 bases). V gave up 4 bases and J gave up 0 bases, with 8 bases separating them. This CDR3 comprises 14 residues. Germline V gene data show CDR1 as SEHNR and CDR2 as FQNEAQ (reference sequence). This chain's CDR3 is CASSWGTSTDTQYF. The CDR3 region has the DNA TGTGCCAGCAGCTGGGGGACTAGCACAGATACGCAGTATTTT.

V usage is TRBV25-1 and J usage is TRBJ1-2, with 7 bases lining up with TRBD1. The ends lost 8 bases at V and 6 bases at J; junction bases unmatched: 12. Germline V gene lookup returns CDR1 MGHDK and CDR2 SYGVNS. This CDR3 contains 14 residues. The DNA of the CDR3 is TGTGCCAGCGGCATTCAGGGGGGACGGAATGGCTACACCTTC. Translation gives CASGIQGGRNGYTF.

The rearrangement links TRBV4-2 to TRBJ1-2, with D perhaps matching TRBD1 (5 bases). Germline V lookup: CDR1 LGHNA, CDR2 YNFKEQ. Trimming stripped 6 bases from V and 2 bases from J, with 19 bases between. CDR3 length: 16 amino acids. The CDR3 here is CASRLNEGVRNYGYTF. The CDR3 DNA is TGTGCCAGCAGACTAAACGAAGGGGTCAGAAACTATGGCTACACCTTC.

Here the CDR3 reads CASSQDFGSGAAQYF. CDR3 nucleotide sequence: TGCGCCAGCAGCCAAGATTTTGGTAGCGGGGCGGCCCAGTACTTC. The V and J genes are TRBV4-1 and TRBJ2-5, with 8 bases that match TRBD2. CDR1 and CDR2 from the germline V gene are MGHRA and YSYEKL. V trimming: 0 bases; J trimming: 9 bases; junction bases outside the gene matches: 9. The CDR3 is 15 residues long.

The genes are TRBV7-2 and TRBJ2-2, with 7 bases identical to TRBD2. After removal of 5 bases from V and 5 bases from J, the junction contained 8 bases not matched to a gene. This CDR3 is built from 15 residues. From germline, CDR1 is SGHTA and CDR2 FQGNSA. The CDR3 sequence is CASSPGTIRTGELFF. The CDR3 nucleotides read TGTGCCAGCAGCCCCGGGACTATCCGAACCGGGGAGCTGTTTTTT. The full variable domain, with the rest looked up from reference TRBV7-2 and TRBJ2-2, is GAGVSQSPSNKVTEKGKDVELRCDPISGHTALYWYRQSLGQGLEFLIYFQGNSAPDKSGLPSDRFSAERTGGSVSTLTIQRTQQEDSAVYLCASSPGTIRTGELFFGEGSRLTVL.

CDR3 sequence (DNA): TGTGCCAGCAGTTTAGACGGTAACTATGGCTACACCTTC. Its translation: CASSLDGNYGYTF. The genes are TRBV12-3 or TRBV12-4 and TRBJ1-2; no reliable D call. V was pared by 1 base and J by 1 base, with 4 bases between. The length of the CDR3 is 13 residues.

This chain connects TRBV2 to TRBJ2-7; 9 positions match TRBD1. The J segment lost 7 bases and the V segment lost 9 bases, leaving 13 bases of the junction unmatched. The CDR3 has 14 amino acids. Per germline, CDR1 SNHLY and CDR2 FYNNEI. The CDR3 nucleotides are TGTGCCAGGGCACCGGGACAGGGTGAGCGGGAGCAGTACTTC. As protein: CARAPGQGEREQYF.